Following are 18 T cell receptor beta chains from one sample sequenced in a study of blood T cell repertoires in COVID-19. Only in-frame clones appear in the TCRdb table, and some are missing; sequencing was by immunoSEQ multiplex PCR. This sample has about 87,000 clones, with about 85% found just once. Sequenced: peripheral blood. The source is a woman older than 75 with COVID-19, enrolled during active disease.

The chain employs TRBV7-9 and TRBJ1-4; 7 nucleotides match TRBD1. The CDR3 extends over 15 amino acids. V gave up 1 base and J gave up 7 bases; unmatched junction bases: 6. Germline V gene lookup returns CDR1 SEHNR and CDR2 FQNEAQ (reference sequence). The CDR3 sequence: CASSLDTGAFEKLFF. The CDR3 nucleotides are TGTGCCAGCAGCTTAGACACAGGGGCTTTTGAAAAACTGTTTTTT. Based on the CDR3 plus reference TRBV7-9 and TRBJ1-4, the full variable domain is DTGVSQNPRHKITKRGQNVTFRCDPISEHNRLYWYRQTLGQGPEFLTYFQNEAQLEKSRLLSDRFSAERPKGSFSTLEIQRTEQGDSAMYLCASSLDTGAFEKLFFGSGTQLSVL.

The V call is TRBV7-8, the J call TRBJ1-6; no reliable D call. The CDR3 totals 14 residues. Looked up from germline, CDR1 is SGHVS and CDR2 is FQNEAQ. The ends were cut back, 6 bases at V and 6 bases at J, with 12 bases in the middle. This chain's CDR3 is CASRRAIGNSPLHF. CDR3 coding DNA: TGTGCCAGCAGACGCGCTATCGGTAATTCACCCCTCCACTTT.

Written as DNA, the CDR3 is TGTGCCAGCAGCTTAGAGCTAGCGGGAGGGCCACATACGCAGTATTTT. It translates to CASSLELAGGPHTQYF. The genes are TRBV11-2 and TRBJ2-3; TRBD2 matches at 12 bases. Looked up from germline, CDR1 is SGHAT and CDR2 is FQNNGV. With 0 bases clipped from V and 7 bases from J, the junction kept 5 bases outside the gene matches. The CDR3 is made up of 16 amino acids.

The V and J genes are TRBV18 and TRBJ2-1; the match to TRBD2 covers 9 bases. CDR1 KGHSH and CDR2 LQKENI come from the germline V gene. J gave up 10 bases and V 3 bases, and 7 bases lay outside the gene matches. This CDR3 region has 14 residues. CDR3 protein: CASSPGTSSNEQFF. The CDR3 nucleotides are TGTGCCAGCTCACCTGGGACTAGCTCTAACGAGCAGTTCTTC.

V and J are TRBV10-3 and TRBJ2-7; 11 bases line up with TRBD2. With 6 bases clipped from V and 7 bases from J, the junction kept 11 bases outside the gene matches. Germline V lookup: CDR1 ENHRY, CDR2 SYGVKD. The CDR3 is made up of 15 amino acids. CDR3 coding DNA: TGTGCCATCAGGATGACTAGCGGGGCATATCCGGAGCAGTACTTC. It codes for CAIRMTSGAYPEQYF.

CDR3 DNA: TGTGCCAGCAGTAACTACAGGGCTACTGAAGCTTTCTTT. It is translated as CASSNYRATEAFF. The chain is built from TRBV5-4 and TRBJ1-1, with D tentatively TRBD1 (6 bases). Trimming took off 5 bases at V and 5 bases at J, with 13 bases between the two ends. The germline V gene has CDR1 SGHNT and CDR2 YYREEE (reference sequence). The CDR3 consists of 13 residues.

This clone was counted only a few times. The rearrangement uses TRBV7-9 and TRBJ2-1, with D perhaps matching TRBD2 (5 bases). CDR3 length: 13 amino acids. Per the germline V gene, CDR1 is SEHNR and CDR2 is FQNEAQ (reference sequence). V lost 5 bases and J 7 bases, leaving 12 bases between the germline ends. CDR3 DNA: TGTGCCAGCAGCCGGCCGAGGGAGAATGAGCAGTTCTTC. It codes for CASSRPRENEQFF.

The chain couples TRBV7-9 to TRBJ2-5; 7 bases line up with TRBD2. The CDR3 loop spans 14 amino acids. V lost 5 bases to trimming and J lost 5 bases; unmatched junction nucleotides: 8. Looked up from germline, CDR1 is SEHNR and CDR2 is FQNEAQ (reference sequence). CDR3 sequence: CASSRGLVRETQYF. As DNA, the CDR3 is TGTGCCAGCAGCCGAGGACTAGTTAGGGAGACCCAGTACTTC.

This clone was recorded only once. The V gene is TRBV5-1, the J gene TRBJ2-3; 10 bases fit TRBD1. J was trimmed by 4 bases and V by 6 bases; bases with no gene match: 8. CDR1 and CDR2 (germline): SGHRS, YFSETQ. This CDR3 spans 15 amino acids. The CDR3 sequence: CASTARDRGPDTQYF. As DNA, the CDR3 is TGCGCCAGCACCGCCCGGGACAGGGGTCCAGATACGCAGTATTTT.

The V and J genes are TRBV5-4 and TRBJ1-5; 9 bases are shared with TRBD1. Per germline, CDR1 SGHNT and CDR2 YYREEE (reference sequence). After removal of 3 bases from V and 6 bases from J, the junction contained 1 base not matched to a gene. The CDR3 covers 13 residues. DNA for the CDR3: TGTGCCAGCAGCTCGGGACAGGGTCAGCCCCAGCATTTT. It codes for CASSSGQGQPQHF.

This clone has only one observation. This chain's CDR3 is CASSPGVLAGYEQYF. In DNA form, the CDR3 reads TGTGCCAGCAGCCCAGGGGTGTTAGCGGGCTACGAGCAGTACTTC. The chain joins TRBV7-2 to TRBJ2-7, with a possible D match to TRBD2 (7 bases). This CDR3 region has 15 residues. CDR1 is SGHTA, CDR2 FQGNSA, per germline. V was clipped by 5 bases and J by 3 bases, with 17 bases between them.

In its sample, this clone was seen once. The rearrangement links TRBV30 to TRBJ1-5, with TRBD1 as a possible D gene (6 bases). The ends were cut back, 3 bases at V and 5 bases at J, with 11 bases in the middle. The CDR3 has 13 amino acids. Germline-derived CDR1 and CDR2 are GTSNPN and SVGIG (reference sequence). This CDR3 is CAWSLGGDQPQHF. The DNA for the CDR3 is TGTGCCTGGAGCTTAGGGGGAGATCAGCCCCAGCATTTT.

The chain couples TRBV6-5 to TRBJ2-3, with 9 nucleotides matching TRBD2. The trim removed 9 bases at V and 2 bases at J, leaving 9 bases unmatched. The length of the CDR3 is 15 residues. Germline CDR1 is MNHEY and CDR2 is SVGAGI. This CDR3 reads CASRLAGGTTDTQYF. CDR3 nucleotides: TGTGCCAGTCGACTCGCGGGAGGGACCACAGATACGCAGTATTTT.

The chain is built from TRBV10-3 and TRBJ1-5; D gene unclear. Germline lookup yields CDR1 ENHRY and CDR2 SYGVKD. Trimming removed 1 base from V and 0 bases from J, with 10 bases in between. The CDR3 contains 16 residues. The chain's CDR3 is CAISELGSNSNQPQHF. The CDR3 bases are TGTGCCATCAGTGAGTTGGGCAGTAATAGCAATCAGCCCCAGCATTTT.

This clone was detected only once. The J gene is TRBJ2-1, the V gene TRBV18; D call uncertain. CDR3 length: 15 residues. V was shortened by 0 bases and J by 6 bases, with 12 bases between the two germline ends. Germline V lookup: CDR1 KGHSH, CDR2 LQKENI. CDR3 sequence reads: CASSPPTGYGNEQFF. The CDR3, as DNA: TGTGCCAGCTCACCACCGACTGGGTATGGCAATGAGCAGTTCTTC.

This rearrangement joins TRBV5-1 to TRBJ2-2, with D possibly matching TRBD2 (5 bases). The CDR3 spans 15 residues. The germline V and J ends were trimmed by 7 bases and 3 bases, with 16 bases remaining between them. Germline V gene data show CDR1 as SGHRS and CDR2 as YFSETQ. The CDR3 region has the DNA TGCGCCAGCCGAAATTCCGGGGAGTACACCGGGGAGCTGTTTTTT. It specifies CASRNSGEYTGELFF.

The chain has TRBV5-5 and TRBJ2-2, with no clear D. Trimming removed 0 bases from V and 4 bases from J, with 7 bases in between. This CDR3 has 14 amino acids. Germline CDR1 and CDR2: SGHKS and YYEKEE (reference sequence). CDR3 in amino acids: CASSLGASTGELFF. CDR3 nucleotide sequence: TGTGCCAGCAGCTTGGGGGCAAGCACCGGGGAGCTGTTTTTT.

The rearrangement joins TRBV19 to TRBJ2-1, with D perhaps TRBD1 (5 bases). This CDR3 contains 15 residues. Between the trimmed V and J ends, which lost 5 bases and 3 bases, there was a span of 14 bases. Germline CDR1 is LNHDA and CDR2 is SQIVND (reference sequence). The CDR3 here is CASSWGDPGYNEQFF. Written as DNA, the CDR3 is TGTGCCAGTAGTTGGGGCGACCCGGGCTACAATGAGCAGTTCTTC. The full variable domain, completed using reference TRBV19 and TRBJ2-1, is DGGITQSPKYLFRKEGQNVTLSCEQNLNHDAMYWYRQDPGQGLRLIYYSQIVNDFQKGDIAEGYSVSREKKESFPLTVTSAQKNPTAFYLCASSWGDPGYNEQFFGPGTRLTVL.